Listed below are T cell receptor beta chains from one sample, sequenced in a study of cytomegalovirus exposure and HLA in healthy donors. Assay used: immunoSEQ multiplex PCR; TCRdb lists only in-frame clones, some missing. This sample has approximately 150,000 clones, with around 78% found just once. Sequencing was carried out using PBMCs. The receptor source for this set is a woman between 35 and 50 years old in good health and CMV-seropositive. The CDR3 runs from the conserved cysteine through the conserved F or W.

CDR3,V
CAISESRAGGYEQYF,TRBV10-3
CASSLSLGDTQYF,TRBV6-5
CASSPAQGLSTEAFF,TRBV18
CSSSMDRLQETQYF,TRBV7-9
CASTVDRVLGGELFF,TRBV5-4
CASSLGNGGNFGNQPQHF,TRBV5-8
CASSPQGRGQGYGYTF,TRBV28
CASSLASGRYNEQFF,TRBV7-3
CASSLSGQNHGELFF,TRBV27
CASSWGQGGGYTF,TRBV6-5
CASSPRTGGETQYF,TRBV5-1
CASSLGSGRTGANVLTF,TRBV5-5
CASSWTSLRIYGQYF,TRBV5-1
CASSQTPGQGTYEQYF,TRBV5-1
CASSRSYEQYF,TRBV6-6
CASSEYRTGADTQYF,TRBV25-1
CSSSLASGRRSYNEQFF,TRBV7-9
CASSQEIGGYEQYF,TRBV4-1
CASSDPRGGLGGYTF,TRBV5-1
CASSQVYPVGDSNQPQHF,TRBV4-1
CASSYGLHYEQYF,TRBV19
CASKDTTGLGNQPQHF,TRBV2
CASSWTSGRAGELFF,TRBV5-1
CAISGKGAGGGDTQYF,TRBV10-3
CASSPQRGRGSSYNEQFF,TRBV7-9
CASSPAAGRTDTQYF,TRBV18
CASSYSKGVQFF,TRBV6-6
CASSRAAGQGFTGELFF,TRBV5-4
CASSLVQGTTYEQYF,TRBV5-1
CASCWRGEETQYF,TRBV6-5
CASSIAGPAGEQYF,TRBV5-1
CASSFSQGRTEAFF,TRBV27
CASTPGSETQYF,TRBV6-6
CASSQTGGRGETQYF,TRBV7-9
CASSQLAGVQNEQFF,TRBV4-2
CASRSTSGGEQFF,TRBV28
CATSRVGGQPQHF,TRBV15
CASSPPSGGDTEAFF,TRBV28
CASSLRGSGANVLTF,TRBV7-9
CASSLGVGGNYGYTF,TRBV5-4
CASSVGGGRGTGELFF,TRBV9
CASSTGWETQYF,TRBV7-9
CASTRNTGELFF,TRBV5-1
CSSSFIPRTGNTIYF,TRBV7-9
CARSLYSGLDQPQHF,TRBV5-3
CASSQEGSPDTQYF,TRBV4-1
CASSWDRGTYEQYF,TRBV5-6
CASSRGRRYEQYF,TRBV11-2
CASSLRSGRVTDTQYF,TRBV5-4
CASRPGLNYGYTF,TRBV7-9
CASSQDWTGTETQYF,TRBV4-1
CASSLRWPSEQFF,TRBV5-6
CASSPTAGNTEAFF,TRBV5-1